These 8 T cell receptor beta chains were all obtained from the same sample, sequenced in a study of T cell responses to AZD1222 COVID-19 vaccine. The assay was immunoSEQ multiplex PCR, and TCRdb's table has in-frame clones only and misses some. The repertoire holds approximately 100,000 clones, with 75% to 95% as singletons. Here the sequenced sample was peripheral blood, taken on day 0 of AZD1222 vaccination. Receptors were obtained from an adult in good health.

This rearrangement joins TRBV7-8 to TRBJ1-2; 8 bases map to TRBD1. Trimming at V came to 5 bases and at J to 2 bases, leaving 10 bases not matched to a gene. Germline values: CDR1 SGHVS, CDR2 FQNEAQ. The CDR3 covers 16 residues. The CDR3 nucleotides are TGTGCCAGCAGCCCTCTTGGACAGGGACTAAACTATGGCTACACCTTC. This codes for CASSPLGQGLNYGYTF.

The chain joins TRBV5-1 to TRBJ2-7, with 12 bases aligning to TRBD2. This CDR3 has 17 residues. Germline values: CDR1 SGHRS, CDR2 YFSETQ. V was clipped by 4 bases and J by 1 base; unmatched bases: 9. This chain's CDR3 is CASSPATSGRPSYEQYF. CDR3 nucleotide sequence: TGCGCCAGCAGCCCGGCGACTAGCGGGAGACCTTCCTACGAGCAGTACTTC.

V gene TRBV10-3 combines with J gene TRBJ2-7; 12 bases map to TRBD1. V lost 6 bases, J lost 6 bases, and 6 bases stayed unmatched. This CDR3 region has 14 residues. Germline assignment: CDR1 ENHRY and CDR2 SYGVKD. The CDR3, as DNA: TGTGCCATCAGCGGGACAGGGGGCGAGTCCGAGCAGTACTTC. Residues: CAISGTGGESEQYF.

This chain's CDR3 is CASSHFGRAVDTQYF. The CDR3 nucleotides are TGTGCCAGCAGCCATTTCGGGAGGGCCGTTGATACGCAGTATTTT. The genes are TRBV4-2 and TRBJ2-3; 8 bases map to TRBD2. After removal of 3 bases from V and 6 bases from J, the junction contained 8 bases not matched to a gene. This CDR3 is 15 amino acids long. Germline assignment: CDR1 LGHNA and CDR2 YNFKEQ.

This clone was picked up a small number of times. The chain combines TRBV30 with TRBJ2-5; 9 nucleotides line up with TRBD2. CDR1 is GTSNPN, CDR2 SVGIG, per germline (reference sequence). With 1 base clipped from V and 2 bases from J, the junction kept 23 bases outside the gene matches. The CDR3 spans 21 residues. The CDR3 DNA is TGTGCCTGGAGTGGCCTAGCGGGGAGAGATGAGGGTCGTGTTGCTCAAGAGACCCAGTACTTC. It translates to CAWSGLAGRDEGRVAQETQYF.

The V call is TRBV11-2, the J call TRBJ1-5; no reliable D call. Per germline, CDR1 SGHAT and CDR2 FQNNGV. CDR3 length: 15 amino acids. Trimming took off 1 base at V and 4 bases at J, with 11 bases between the two ends. DNA of the CDR3: TGTGCCAGCAGCTTAGGAAGACGGACTAATCAGCCCCAGCATTTT. Amino acids: CASSLGRRTNQPQHF. The full variable domain, its missing parts supplied by reference TRBV11-2 and TRBJ1-5, is EAGVAQSPRYKIIEKRQSVAFWCNPISGHATLYWYQQILGQGPKLLIQFQNNGVVDDSQLPKDRFSAERLKGVDSTLKIQPAKLEDSAVYLCASSLGRRTNQPQHFGDGTRLSIL.

This clone was counted only a few times. The chain carries TRBV9 and TRBJ1-2; D is undetermined. The CDR3 length is 13 residues. CDR1 is SGDLS, CDR2 YYNGEE, per germline. Trimming took off 1 base at V and 0 bases at J, with 4 bases between the two ends. As DNA, the CDR3 is TGTGCCAGCAGCGTACGATCTAACTATGGCTACACCTTC. Its translation: CASSVRSNYGYTF.

This clone was picked up a small number of times. The V and J genes are TRBV4-3 and TRBJ2-7; 11 nucleotides agree with TRBD2. The CDR3 runs to 15 residues. Unmatched junction bases numbered 4, after V lost 4 bases and J lost 2 bases. The germline V gene encodes CDR1 LGHNA and CDR2 YSLEER. CDR3 sequence reads: CASSPELAGAYEQYF. CDR3 in DNA: TGCGCCAGCAGCCCCGAACTAGCGGGAGCCTACGAGCAGTACTTC.